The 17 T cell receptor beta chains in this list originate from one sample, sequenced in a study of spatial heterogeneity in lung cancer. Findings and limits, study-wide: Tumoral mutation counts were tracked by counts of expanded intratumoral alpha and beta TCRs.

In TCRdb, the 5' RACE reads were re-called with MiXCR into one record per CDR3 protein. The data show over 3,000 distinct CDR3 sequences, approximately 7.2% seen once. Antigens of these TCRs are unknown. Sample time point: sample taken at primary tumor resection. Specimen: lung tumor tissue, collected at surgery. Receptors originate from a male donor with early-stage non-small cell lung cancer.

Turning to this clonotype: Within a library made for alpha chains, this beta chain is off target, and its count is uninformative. The CDR3: CASNAPGQGDYGYTF. The CDR3 DNA sequence: TGTGCCAGCAATGCGCCGGGACAGGGGGACTATGGCTACACCTTC. This chain joins TRBV12-3 or TRBV12-4 and TRBJ1-2; 11 bases are shared with TRBD1. The CDR3 totals 15 residues. Trimming removed 7 bases from V and 3 bases from J; junction bases left unmatched: 7.

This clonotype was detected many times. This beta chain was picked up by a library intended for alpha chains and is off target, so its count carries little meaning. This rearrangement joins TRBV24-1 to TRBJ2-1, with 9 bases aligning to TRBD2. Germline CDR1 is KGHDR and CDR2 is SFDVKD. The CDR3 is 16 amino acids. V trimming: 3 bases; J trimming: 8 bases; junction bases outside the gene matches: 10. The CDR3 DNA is TGTGCCACCAGTGATCCTGGACTAGCGATAGGGGATGAGCAGTTCTTC. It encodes CATSDPGLAIGDEQFF.

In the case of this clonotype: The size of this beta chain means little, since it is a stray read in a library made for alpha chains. Here the CDR3 reads CASSLQGAIYEQYF. DNA of the CDR3: TGTGCCAGCAGCCTACAGGGGGCGATCTACGAGCAGTACTTC. The chain joins TRBV3-1 to TRBJ2-7; 9 bases line up with TRBD1. Germline V gene data show CDR1 as LGHDT and CDR2 as YNNKEL (reference sequence). This CDR3 spans 14 amino acids. V shed 4 bases, J shed 3 bases, and the junction held 4 bases outside the gene matches.

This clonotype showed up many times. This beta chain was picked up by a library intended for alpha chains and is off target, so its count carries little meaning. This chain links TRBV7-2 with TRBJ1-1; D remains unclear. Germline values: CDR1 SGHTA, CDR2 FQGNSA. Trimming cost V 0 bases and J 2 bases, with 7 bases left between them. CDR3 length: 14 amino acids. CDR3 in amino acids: CASSLALGNTEAFF. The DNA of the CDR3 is TGTGCCAGCAGCTTAGCGCTGGGAAACACTGAAGCTTTCTTT. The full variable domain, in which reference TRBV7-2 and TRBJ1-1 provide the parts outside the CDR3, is GAGVSQSPSNKVTEKGKDVELRCDPISGHTALYWYRQSLGQGLEFLIYFQGNSAPDKSGLPSDRFSAERTGGSVSTLTIQRTQQEDSAVYLCASSLALGNTEAFFGQGTRLTVV.

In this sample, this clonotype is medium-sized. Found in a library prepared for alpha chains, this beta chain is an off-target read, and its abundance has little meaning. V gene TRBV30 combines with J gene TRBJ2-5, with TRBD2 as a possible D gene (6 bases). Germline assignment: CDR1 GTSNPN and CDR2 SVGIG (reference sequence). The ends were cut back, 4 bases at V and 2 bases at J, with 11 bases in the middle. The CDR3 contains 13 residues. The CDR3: CAWTGLDQETQYF. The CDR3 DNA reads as TGTGCCTGGACGGGACTGGATCAAGAGACCCAGTACTTC.

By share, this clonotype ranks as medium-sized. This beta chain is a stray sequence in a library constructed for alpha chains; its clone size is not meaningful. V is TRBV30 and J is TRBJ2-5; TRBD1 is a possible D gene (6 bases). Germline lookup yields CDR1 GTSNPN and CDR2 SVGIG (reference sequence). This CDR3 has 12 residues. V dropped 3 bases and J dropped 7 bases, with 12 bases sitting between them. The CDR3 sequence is CAWRSGDRTQYF. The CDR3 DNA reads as TGTGCCTGGAGGTCAGGGGATCGGACCCAGTACTTC.

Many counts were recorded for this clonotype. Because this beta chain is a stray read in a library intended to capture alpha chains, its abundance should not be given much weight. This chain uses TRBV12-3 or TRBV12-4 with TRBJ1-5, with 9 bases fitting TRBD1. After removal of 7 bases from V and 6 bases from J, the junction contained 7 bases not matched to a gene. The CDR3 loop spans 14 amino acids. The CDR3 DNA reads TGTGCCAGCAAGGGACAGGGTCAATTTCAGCCCCAGCATTTT. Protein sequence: CASKGQGQFQPQHF.

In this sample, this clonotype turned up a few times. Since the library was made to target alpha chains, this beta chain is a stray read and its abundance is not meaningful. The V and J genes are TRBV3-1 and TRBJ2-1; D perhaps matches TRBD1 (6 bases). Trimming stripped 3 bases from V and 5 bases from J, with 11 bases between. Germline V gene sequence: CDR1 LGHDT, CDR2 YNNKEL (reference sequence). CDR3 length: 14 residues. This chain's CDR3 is CASSHQGFHNEQFF. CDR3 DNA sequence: TGTGCCAGCAGCCACCAGGGGTTTCACAATGAGCAGTTCTTC.

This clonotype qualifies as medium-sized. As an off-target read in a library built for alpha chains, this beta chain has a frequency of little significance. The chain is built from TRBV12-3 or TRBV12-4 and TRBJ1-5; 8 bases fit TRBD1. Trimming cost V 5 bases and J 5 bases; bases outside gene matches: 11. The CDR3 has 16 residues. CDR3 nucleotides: TGTGCCAGCAGTACCCGTTCACAGGGGGAGGATCAGCCCCAGCATTTT. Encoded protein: CASSTRSQGEDQPQHF.

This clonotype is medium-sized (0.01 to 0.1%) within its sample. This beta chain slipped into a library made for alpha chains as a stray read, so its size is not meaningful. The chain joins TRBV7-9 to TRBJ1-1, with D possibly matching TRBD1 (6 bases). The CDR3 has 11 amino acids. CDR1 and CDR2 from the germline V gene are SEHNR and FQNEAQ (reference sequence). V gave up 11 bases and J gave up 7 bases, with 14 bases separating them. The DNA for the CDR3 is TGTGCCTCCTTACAGGGATTTGAAGCTTTCTTT. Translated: CASLQGFEAFF. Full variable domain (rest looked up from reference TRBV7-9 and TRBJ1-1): DTGVSQNPRHKITKRGQNVTFRCDPISEHNRLYWYRQTLGQGPEFLTYFQNEAQLEKSRLLSDRFSAERPKGSFSTLEIQRTEQGDSAMYLCASLQGFEAFFGQGTRLTVV.

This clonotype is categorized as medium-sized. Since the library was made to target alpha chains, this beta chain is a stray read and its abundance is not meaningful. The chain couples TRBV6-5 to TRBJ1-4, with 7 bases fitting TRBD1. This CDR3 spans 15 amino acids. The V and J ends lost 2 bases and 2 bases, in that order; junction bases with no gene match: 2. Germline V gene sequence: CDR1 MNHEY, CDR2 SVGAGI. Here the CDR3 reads CASSYTTGTNEKLFF. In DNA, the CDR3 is TGTGCCAGCAGTTACACGACAGGGACTAATGAAAAACTGTTTTTT.

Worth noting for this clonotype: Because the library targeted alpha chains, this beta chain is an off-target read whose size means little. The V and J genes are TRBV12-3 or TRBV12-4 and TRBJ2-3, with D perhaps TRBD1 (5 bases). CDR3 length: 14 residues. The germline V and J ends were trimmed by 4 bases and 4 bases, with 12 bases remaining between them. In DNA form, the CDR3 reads TGTGCCAGCAGTTCCCGGATAGGGGCAGATACGCAGTATTTT. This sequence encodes CASSSRIGADTQYF.

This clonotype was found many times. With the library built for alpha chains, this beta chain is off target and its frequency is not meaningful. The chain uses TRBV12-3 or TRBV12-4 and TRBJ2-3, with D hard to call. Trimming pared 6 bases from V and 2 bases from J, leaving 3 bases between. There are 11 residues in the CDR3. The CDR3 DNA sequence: TGTGCCAGCAGGATCACAGATACGCAGTATTTT. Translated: CASRITDTQYF.

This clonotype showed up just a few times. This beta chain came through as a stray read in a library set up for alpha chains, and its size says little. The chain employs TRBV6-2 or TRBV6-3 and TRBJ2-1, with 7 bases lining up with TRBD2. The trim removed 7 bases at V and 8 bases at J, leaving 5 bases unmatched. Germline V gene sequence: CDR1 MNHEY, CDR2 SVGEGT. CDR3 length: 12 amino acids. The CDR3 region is CASTLGGDEQFF. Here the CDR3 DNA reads TGTGCCAGCACTCTGGGGGGGGATGAGCAGTTCTTC.

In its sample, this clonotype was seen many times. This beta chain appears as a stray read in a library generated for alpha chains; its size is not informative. The CDR3 region is CASSVEGQGRNEQFF. The CDR3 coding sequence is TGTGCCAGCAGCGTAGAGGGACAGGGGCGTAATGAGCAGTTCTTC. The chain recombines TRBV9 with TRBJ2-1, with TRBD1 matching over 10 bases. CDR3 length: 15 residues. V was clipped by 0 bases and J by 7 bases; unmatched bases: 4. Germline CDR1 SGDLS, CDR2 YYNGEE.

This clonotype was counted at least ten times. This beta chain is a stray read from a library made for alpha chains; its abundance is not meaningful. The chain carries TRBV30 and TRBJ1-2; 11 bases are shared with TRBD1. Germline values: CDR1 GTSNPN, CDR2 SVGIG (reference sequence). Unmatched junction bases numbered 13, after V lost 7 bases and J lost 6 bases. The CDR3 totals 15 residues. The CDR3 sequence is CASSRDRGKRNGYTF. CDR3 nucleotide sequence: TGTGCCTCATCCCGGGACAGGGGGAAAAGGAATGGCTACACCTTC.

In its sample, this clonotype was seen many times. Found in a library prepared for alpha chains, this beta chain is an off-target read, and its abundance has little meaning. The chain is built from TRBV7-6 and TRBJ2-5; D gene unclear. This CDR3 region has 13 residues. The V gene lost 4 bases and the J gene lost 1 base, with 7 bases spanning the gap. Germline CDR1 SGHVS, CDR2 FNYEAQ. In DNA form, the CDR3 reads TGTGCCAGCAGCTCGGAGTTCCAAGAGACCCAGTACTTC. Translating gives CASSSEFQETQYF.